These 27 T cell receptor beta chains came from one sample sequenced in a study of tumour-infiltrating T cells in Burkitt lymphoma. Profiled with immunoSEQ multiplex PCR; TCRdb holds only in-frame clones, not every one. The sample records about 7,000 clones, 70% to 90% being singletons. The material sequenced was tumor tissue. The receptors here all came from a human donor with Burkitt lymphoma.

This chain links TRBV28 with TRBJ1-1, with D maybe TRBD1 (5 bases). The CDR3 sequence is 11 residues long. The germline V and J ends were trimmed by 8 bases and 1 base, with 5 bases remaining between them. In germline, CDR1 is MDHEN, CDR2 SYDVKM. The CDR3 spells CASGANTEAFF. The CDR3 bases are TGTGCCAGCGGGGCGAACACTGAAGCTTTCTTT. The whole variable domain, filled in from reference TRBV28 and TRBJ1-1, reads DVKVTQSSRYLVKRTGEKVFLECVQDMDHENMFWYRQDPGLGLRLIYFSYDVKMKEKGDIPEGYSVSREKKERFSLILESASTNQTSMYLCASGANTEAFFGQGTRLTVV.

The chain combines TRBV20-1 with TRBJ1-2, with D maybe TRBD1 (5 bases). The germline gives CDR1 DFQATT, CDR2 SNEGSKA (reference sequence). The CDR3 covers 11 residues. V lost 6 bases to trimming and J lost 5 bases, with 10 bases between them. DNA of the CDR3: TGCAGTGCCAGTGGGGGTTATGGCTACACCTTC. Encoded protein: CSASGGYGYTF.

J is TRBJ2-2 and V is TRBV7-2, with a possible D match to TRBD2 (6 bases). V gave up 6 bases and J gave up 5 bases, with 13 bases separating them. The CDR3 is 14 amino acids. Looked up from germline, CDR1 is SGHTA and CDR2 is FQGNSA. CDR3 loop: CASSPGTFTGELFF. The CDR3 region has the DNA TGTGCCAGCAGTCCTGGGACTTTTACCGGGGAGCTGTTTTTT.

Only a few counts were recorded for this clone. The genes are TRBV18 and TRBJ2-7; D is undetermined. Deletions cut 4 bases from V and 0 bases from J, with 13 bases between. This CDR3 region has 15 residues. Germline V gene data show CDR1 as KGHSH and CDR2 as LQKENI. For the CDR3, the DNA is TGTGCCAGCTCACTAGGGCCCGATAGCTCCTACGAGCAGTACTTC. Protein: CASSLGPDSSYEQYF.

This chain uses TRBV5-1 with TRBJ1-1; D ambiguous. The CDR3 has 15 amino acids. V was pared by 0 bases and J by 1 base, with 10 bases between. The germline CDR1 and CDR2 sequences are SGHRS and YFSETQ. The CDR3 sequence: CASSLETFSNTEAFF. The CDR3 nucleotides are TGCGCCAGCAGCTTGGAGACCTTTTCGAACACTGAAGCTTTCTTT.

This clone was counted only a few times. The chain couples TRBV7-9 to TRBJ1-5; a possible D gene is TRBD1 (5 bases). This CDR3 spans 14 amino acids. V lost 5 bases and J lost 6, with 14 bases in between. CDR1 is SEHNR and CDR2 is FQNEAQ in the germline V gene (reference sequence). CDR3 sequence reads: CASSASREGQPQHF. The CDR3 DNA reads as TGTGCCAGCAGCGCAAGCAGGGAGGGTCAGCCCCAGCATTTT.

J is TRBJ2-2 and V is TRBV7-9, with D possibly TRBD2 on 5 matching bases. Germline CDR1 and CDR2: SEHNR and FQNEAQ (reference sequence). This CDR3 region has 15 residues. Trimming cost V 11 bases and J 2 bases, with 18 bases left between them. The CDR3 nucleotides are TGTGCCTCCCTAGCCGGGGTTGGAAACACCGGGGAGCTGTTTTTT. This translates into CASLAGVGNTGELFF.

This sequence joins TRBV19 and TRBJ2-1; D is undetermined. This CDR3 comprises 16 residues. V was shortened by 2 bases and J by 0 bases, with 11 bases between the two germline ends. The V gene's germline CDR1 is LNHDA and CDR2 SQIVND (reference sequence). CDR3 coding DNA: TGTGCCAGTAGTATATGGTCCCCTTACTCCTACAATGAGCAGTTCTTC. Protein: CASSIWSPYSYNEQFF.

As to this clone: Sequence at one end of the junction differs from germline and may be a read error. The chain carries TRBV5-1 and TRBJ1-1, with D hard to call. The CDR3 has 13 residues. Germline V gives CDR1 SGHRS, CDR2 YFSETQ. The CDR3 bases are TGCGTCAGCAGCTTGGTTAGTAACACTGAAGCTTTCTTT. Its protein is CVSSLVSNTEAFF.

This clone has a handful of counts. The J gene is TRBJ2-1, the V gene TRBV10-1, with D perhaps matching TRBD1 (6 bases). CDR1 is WNHNN and CDR2 is SYGVQD in the germline V gene (reference sequence). V was trimmed by 6 bases and J by 3 bases, leaving 6 bases between them. The CDR3 has 12 amino acids. The DNA for the CDR3 is TGCGCCAGCAGACAGGGCTACAATGAGCAGTTCTTC. Translating it yields CASRQGYNEQFF.

The sample holds one count of this clone. The V call is TRBV6-1, the J call TRBJ2-7; maybe TRBD2 (6 bases). V was trimmed by 8 bases and J by 7 bases, leaving 21 bases between them. This CDR3 spans 14 amino acids. CDR1 is MNHNS, CDR2 SASEGT, per germline. CDR3 coding DNA: TGTGCCAGCCTCGTGACAGTCCGGGCGGGGGAGCAGTACTTC. This encodes CASLVTVRAGEQYF.

The CDR3 protein is CASSLTPTGISYEQYF. The CDR3 DNA reads TGCGCCAGCAGCTTGACGCCGACAGGGATCTCCTACGAGCAGTACTTC. The chain recombines TRBV5-1 with TRBJ2-7, with TRBD1 identical over 7 bases. CDR3 length: 16 amino acids. V was pared by 1 base and J by 0 bases, with 7 bases of the junction left unmatched. CDR1 SGHRS and CDR2 YFSETQ come from the germline V gene.

V usage is TRBV2 and J usage is TRBJ2-1; 9 nucleotides line up with TRBD1. V was pared by 6 bases and J by 5 bases, with 2 bases of the junction left unmatched. Germline CDR1 and CDR2: SNHLY and FYNNEI. This CDR3 region has 13 residues. CDR3 amino acids: CASRQGANNEQFF. In nucleotides, the CDR3 is TGTGCCAGCAGACAGGGGGCTAACAATGAGCAGTTCTTC.

This clone was detected only once. The chain combines TRBV9 with TRBJ1-3; D is unresolved. Trimming shortened V by 0 bases and J by 0 bases, and 10 bases separated the two germline ends. Germline V CDR1 and CDR2: SGDLS, YYNGEE. The CDR3 has 16 amino acids. The CDR3 is CASSVESPLSGNTIYF. CDR3 coding DNA: TGTGCCAGCAGCGTAGAGTCTCCGCTCTCTGGAAACACCATATATTTT.

The CDR3 protein is CASSLSTGVNEQYF. The DNA of the CDR3 is TGTGCCAGCAGCTTAAGCACAGGGGTTAATGAGCAGTACTTC. V and J are TRBV7-9 and TRBJ2-7; TRBD1 aligns across 7 bases. This CDR3 region has 14 residues. The trim removed 2 bases at V and 7 bases at J, leaving 8 bases unmatched. The germline V gene encodes CDR1 SEHNR and CDR2 FQNEAQ (reference sequence). Combining the CDR3 with reference TRBV7-9 and TRBJ2-7 gives the whole variable domain DTGVSQNPRHKITKRGQNVTFRCDPISEHNRLYWYRQTLGQGPEFLTYFQNEAQLEKSRLLSDRFSAERPKGSFSTLEIQRTEQGDSAMYLCASSLSTGVNEQYFGPGTRLTVT.

This chain links TRBV2 with TRBJ2-7, with D possibly matching TRBD1 (5 bases). The CDR3 has 14 residues. With 8 bases removed from V and 1 base from J, the gap between germline ends came to 15 bases. Germline V lookup: CDR1 SNHLY, CDR2 FYNNEI. The CDR3 region is CASEDPDRSYEQYF. The CDR3 DNA sequence: TGTGCCAGCGAGGATCCCGACAGATCCTACGAGCAGTACTTC.

Here the CDR3 DNA reads TGTGCCAGCAGTTACGACCGGTCCGAGGAGACCCAGTACTTC. Translation: CASSYDRSEETQYF. This chain connects TRBV6-5 to TRBJ2-5; no clear D. This CDR3 region has 14 residues. V was cut by 2 bases and J by 5 bases, with 12 bases left in between. Germline loops: CDR1 MNHEY, CDR2 SVGAGI.

The V gene is TRBV6-6, the J gene TRBJ2-3; weak D call: TRBD1 (6 bases). The CDR3 sequence is 11 residues long. Trimming removed 11 bases from V and 4 bases from J, with 10 bases in between. The V gene's germline CDR1 is MNHNY and CDR2 SVGAGI (reference sequence). The CDR3 DNA is TGTGCCGTTCCAGGGGCAGATACGCAGTATTTT. This gives the protein CAVPGADTQYF.

This clone came up a few times. The chain is built from TRBV29-1 and TRBJ2-2, with TRBD1 matching 9 bases. J was trimmed by 6 bases and V by 6 bases; bases with no gene match: 17. The germline V gene has CDR1 SQVTM and CDR2 ANQGSEA. This CDR3 region has 17 residues. The CDR3 DNA reads TGCAGCGTCCTGGGGACAGGGCCAGCATTAAGGCCCGGGGAGCTGTTTTTT. Translating gives CSVLGTGPALRPGELFF.

Worth noting for this clone: An end of the junction differs from the germline gene, which may be a read error. The chain carries TRBV7-2 and TRBJ1-5, with unresolved D. Germline CDR1 SGHTA, CDR2 FQGNSA. The CDR3 has 14 amino acids. The CDR3 region is CASSLDQRAQPQHF. CDR3 bases: TGTGCCAGCAGCTTAGATCAGAGAGCTCAGCCCCAACATTTT.

The J gene is TRBJ2-1, the V gene TRBV5-6, with D possibly being TRBD2 (6 bases). The CDR3 spans 16 residues. From germline, CDR1 is SGHDT and CDR2 YYEEEE. V lost 4 bases, J lost 4 bases, and 18 bases lay in between. The CDR3 coding sequence is TGTGCCAGCAGCCGGCAAAGGGAGGCACCTTACAATGAGCAGTTCTTC. Its protein product is CASSRQREAPYNEQFF.

This clone has only one observation. The same CDR3 also results from other DNA sequences found in this sample. V gene TRBV19 combines with J gene TRBJ1-5, with no clear D. Trimming removed 6 bases at V and 7 bases at J, with 13 bases between. CDR3 length equals 13 residues. Germline loops: CDR1 LNHDA, CDR2 SQIVND (reference sequence). CDR3 bases: TGTGCCAGTAGCCCTAGGACGAAACAGCCCCAGCATTTT. Protein: CASSPRTKQPQHF.

V is TRBV5-1 and J is TRBJ1-1, with TRBD1 as a possible D gene (6 bases). V lost 7 bases and J 0 bases, leaving 13 bases between the germline ends. The germline V gene has CDR1 SGHRS and CDR2 YFSETQ. The CDR3 extends over 14 amino acids. The CDR3 protein is CASGTGLVNTEAFF. The CDR3 DNA follows: TGCGCCAGCGGAACAGGGCTGGTGAACACTGAAGCTTTCTTT.

V is TRBV11-2 and J is TRBJ2-1; no clear D gene. V was clipped by 4 bases and J by 1 base, with 20 bases between them. There are 18 residues in the CDR3. CDR1 is SGHAT and CDR2 is FQNNGV in the germline V gene. CDR3 residues: CASSSLAGGDPSYNEQFF. The CDR3 region has the DNA TGTGCCAGCAGCTCATTGGCTGGCGGCGACCCATCCTACAATGAGCAGTTCTTC.

Written as DNA, the CDR3 is TGTGCCAGCAGCTTAGGCGGACAGGGGGGCTCACCCCTCCACTTT. Amino acids: CASSLGGQGGSPLHF. This chain connects TRBV7-9 to TRBJ1-6; 10 positions agree with TRBD1. The CDR3 is 15 residues long. CDR1 is SEHNR and CDR2 is FQNEAQ in the germline V gene (reference sequence). The ends lost 1 base at V and 10 bases at J; junction bases unmatched: 4.

This clone was seen once. The chain joins TRBV9 to TRBJ1-4, with 7 bases that match TRBD1. The V segment lost 3 bases and the J segment 7 bases; nucleotides outside the gene matches: 6. This CDR3 contains 14 residues. The germline gives CDR1 SGDLS, CDR2 YYNGEE. The CDR3 nucleotides read TGTGCCAGCAGCGCCGACAGGGCTGGTGAAAAACTGTTTTTT. Translating it yields CASSADRAGEKLFF.

The J gene is TRBJ1-1, the V gene TRBV19; TRBD1 aligns across 7 bases. The V gene end was trimmed by 7 bases and the J gene end by 1 base; junction bases not matched to a gene: 9. Germline CDR1 is LNHDA and CDR2 is SQIVND (reference sequence). The CDR3 totals 15 residues. The CDR3: CASTVVGGKNTEAFF. For the CDR3, the DNA is TGTGCCAGTACCGTTGTAGGGGGCAAGAACACTGAAGCTTTCTTT.